This T cell receptor (beta chain) was observed in a study of cytotoxic CD8 clonotypes in ibrutinib-treated CLL. Across the study: Researchers reported 11 relapsed/refractory and about 15 treatment-naive patients, some 18 of them IGHV unmutated. Each sample contained, on average, around 250,000 productive templates and roughly 100,000 productive rearrangements. Study conclusions and caveats: T-cell clonality at baseline went above that of age-matched healthy donors and rose and fell with circulating CD8+ T-cell counts.

CDR3 length equals 17 residues. The V and J ends lost 5 bases and 0 bases respectively, with 14 bases between them. Germline V CDR1 and CDR2: LNHDA, SQIVND (reference sequence). The source of around 1.8 micrograms of genomic DNA for TCR beta libraries was cryopreserved PBMCs. Concerning this clone itself: Its antigen is unidentified.

Using immunoSEQ multiplex PCR, the repertoire was profiled, and TCRdb retains in-frame clones only, with some absent. The sample lists approximately 340,000 clones; over 60% were seen once. The source is a human donor with chronic lymphocytic leukemia. Sequencing was performed on PBMCs, taken after 36 months of ibrutinib treatment. The chain employs TRBV19 and TRBJ2-6; either TRBD1 or TRBD2 may supply D (5 bases each). The CDR3 region has the DNA TGTGCCAGTAGTTTACGGGGACGGAACTCTGGGGCCAACGTCCTGACTTTC. Protein sequence: CASSLRGRNSGANVLTF.